This T cell receptor beta chain is drawn from a study of blood T cell repertoires in COVID-19. Study details: Sites in the United States, Italy and Spain provided acute and convalescent COVID-19 samples. The cDNA or gDNA used as material had been derived from T cells, B-cell-depleted T cells, or PBMCs.

Across under 25 US areas, participants ranged in age from roughly 18 to 95 years. In the original processing: Reference gene primer amplification gave estimated nucleated cell counts. Here immunoSEQ multiplex PCR was the method, and the copy in TCRdb shows in-frame clones only, minus some. D and trimming come from the DNA, and the V and J calls and clone size come from that table. Of some 300,000 clones in the sample, about nine tenths were seen once. This CDR3 has 14 residues. Germline V lookup: CDR1 MNHEY, CDR2 SVGAGI. With V trimmed by 6 bases and J by 4 bases, 4 bases remained unmatched. The TCR originated in a woman aged 50 to 65 who had been exposed to COVID-19. V is TRBV6-5 and J is TRBJ1-5; 9 bases line up with TRBD1. The sample taken for sequencing was PBMCs or T cells enriched from blood (not recorded which). CDR3 coding DNA: TGTGCCAGCAGCCAGGACAGGGGTAATCAGCCCCAGCATTTT. Translation gives CASSQDRGNQPQHF.